The 8 T cell receptor beta chains below come from one sample, sequenced in a study of blood T cell repertoires in COVID-19. Using immunoSEQ multiplex PCR, the repertoire was profiled, and TCRdb retains in-frame clones only, with some absent. The repertoire includes some 50,000 clones, more than 60% of them detected once, and nearly 5% sits in the top ten. Sequencing was performed on peripheral blood. These receptors came from a human donor in a cohort sampled during active COVID-19.

The chain joins TRBV11-1 to TRBJ1-1; 8 bases match TRBD1. V gave up 4 bases and J gave up 0 bases; unmatched junction bases: 4. This CDR3 has 15 amino acids. CDR1 and CDR2 (germline): SGHAT, FQDESV (reference sequence). CDR3 amino acids: CASSYRGEVNTEAFF. The CDR3 DNA sequence: TGTGCCAGCAGCTACAGGGGGGAGGTGAACACTGAAGCTTTCTTT.

This chain uses TRBV7-2 with TRBJ1-1; D is possibly TRBD1 (6 bases). Germline V lookup: CDR1 SGHTA, CDR2 FQGNSA. The CDR3 has 16 amino acids. Trimming stripped 3 bases from V and 1 base from J, with 15 bases between. The CDR3 here is CASSFFGAGANTEAFF. CDR3 DNA: TGTGCCAGCAGCTTCTTTGGTGCAGGGGCGAACACTGAAGCTTTCTTT.

The V and J genes are TRBV4-3 and TRBJ1-3; TRBD1 aligns across 7 bases. There are 18 residues in the CDR3. The ends lost 0 bases at V and 0 bases at J; junction bases unmatched: 8. Per germline, CDR1 LGHNA and CDR2 YSLEER. The CDR3: CASSQDPGTVLSGNTIYF. In nucleotides, the CDR3 is TGCGCCAGCAGCCAAGACCCAGGGACAGTCCTCTCTGGAAACACCATATATTTT.

The chain employs TRBV5-1 and TRBJ2-7; D might be TRBD2 (6 bases). This CDR3 comprises 14 residues. Germline V CDR1 and CDR2: SGHRS, YFSETQ. V was pared by 1 base and J by 0 bases, with 8 bases between. The CDR3 bases are TGCGCCAGCAGCTTGAATAGCGGCTCCTACGAGCAGTACTTC. Its translation: CASSLNSGSYEQYF.

This clone appeared once. The chain employs TRBV19 and TRBJ1-2, with D unclear. The CDR3 totals 13 residues. CDR1 is LNHDA, CDR2 SQIVND, per germline (reference sequence). Trimming left V 3 bases short and J 7 bases short, with 12 bases between. This CDR3 is CASSMGPPSGYTF. The CDR3 DNA sequence: TGTGCCAGTAGTATGGGCCCTCCCAGTGGCTACACCTTC.

This chain joins TRBV4-1 and TRBJ2-5, with a tentative D call TRBD2 (5 bases). Germline V CDR1 and CDR2: MGHRA, YSYEKL. Trimming took 4 bases from V and 7 from J, leaving 13 bases between them. The CDR3 has 13 amino acids. The CDR3 protein is CASSPPSGRTQYF. The CDR3 nucleotides read TGCGCCAGCAGCCCCCCCAGCGGAAGGACCCAGTACTTC.

The rearrangement joins TRBV6-5 to TRBJ1-5; 10 nucleotides line up with TRBD1. CDR3 length: 15 amino acids. The germline V gene encodes CDR1 MNHEY and CDR2 SVGAGI. Trimming removed 6 bases from V and 4 bases from J; junction bases left unmatched: 6. CDR3 residues: CASSTTGGFNQPQHF. The CDR3 bases are TGTGCCAGCAGCACGACAGGGGGCTTTAATCAGCCCCAGCATTTT.

V usage is TRBV7-9 and J usage is TRBJ1-3, with D uncertain. From germline, CDR1 is SEHNR and CDR2 FQNEAQ (reference sequence). V lost 1 base and J lost 0, with 10 bases in between. The CDR3 spans 16 residues. CDR3 sequence (DNA): TGTGCCAGCAGCTTAGTTCCCAGCGACTCTGGAAACACCATATATTTT. It translates to CASSLVPSDSGNTIYF.